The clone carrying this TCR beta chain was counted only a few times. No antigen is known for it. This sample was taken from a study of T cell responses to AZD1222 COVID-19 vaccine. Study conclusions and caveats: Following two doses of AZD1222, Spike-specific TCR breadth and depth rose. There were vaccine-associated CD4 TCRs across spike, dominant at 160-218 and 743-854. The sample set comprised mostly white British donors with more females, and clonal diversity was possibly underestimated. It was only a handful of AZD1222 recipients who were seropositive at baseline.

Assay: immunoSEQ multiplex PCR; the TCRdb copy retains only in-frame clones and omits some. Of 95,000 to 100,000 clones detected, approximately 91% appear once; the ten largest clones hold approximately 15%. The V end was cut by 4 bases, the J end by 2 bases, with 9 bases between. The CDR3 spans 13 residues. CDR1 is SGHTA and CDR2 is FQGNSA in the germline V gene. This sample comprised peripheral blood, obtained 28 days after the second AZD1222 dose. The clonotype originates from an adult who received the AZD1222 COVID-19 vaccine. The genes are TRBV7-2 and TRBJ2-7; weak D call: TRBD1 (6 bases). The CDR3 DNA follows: TGTGCCAGCAGCTGGGACATAGCCTACGAGCAGTACTTC. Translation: CASSWDIAYEQYF.